These 32 T cell receptor beta chains came from one sample sequenced in a study of blood T cell repertoires in COVID-19. Sequencing was performed with immunoSEQ multiplex PCR; in TCRdb, only in-frame clones are kept and a portion is missing. The profile shows under 300,000 clones, 86% of them singletons. Sequenced: peripheral blood. These receptors came from a woman in her twenties or thirties with COVID-19, enrolled during active disease.

J is TRBJ2-3 and V is TRBV7-2; the match to TRBD2 covers 7 bases. The V gene's germline CDR1 is SGHTA and CDR2 FQGNSA. J lost 2 bases, V lost 1 base, and 6 bases had no gene match. The CDR3 length is 16 residues. CDR3 amino acids: CASSLGGSGTTDTQYF. CDR3 in DNA: TGTGCCAGCAGCTTAGGTGGAAGCGGGACCACAGATACGCAGTATTTT.

The chain combines TRBV6-5 with TRBJ1-2, with D tentatively TRBD1 (5 bases). The CDR3 runs to 12 residues. CDR1 is MNHEY and CDR2 is SVGAGI in the germline V gene. V lost 9 bases, J lost 4 bases, and 12 bases lay in between. The CDR3 loop reads CARLDNLYGYTF. CDR3 sequence (DNA): TGTGCCAGGCTGGACAATCTCTATGGCTACACCTTC.

The V gene is TRBV28, the J gene TRBJ1-4; 12 bases are a match to TRBD1. Germline V gene lookup returns CDR1 MDHEN and CDR2 SYDVKM. J gave up 3 bases and V 8 bases, and 4 bases lay outside the gene matches. The CDR3 extends over 15 amino acids. In DNA, the CDR3 is TGTGCCAGCGGGACAGGGGGCGACCCTAATGAAAAACTGTTTTTT. This encodes CASGTGGDPNEKLFF.

The chain joins TRBV27 to TRBJ2-1, with TRBD2 identical over 11 bases. V was clipped by 5 bases and J by 10 bases; unmatched bases: 10. This CDR3 has 15 amino acids. Germline V gene data show CDR1 as MNHEY and CDR2 as SMNVEV (reference sequence). DNA of the CDR3: TGTGCCAGCAGTCCCCTAGCGGGGGGTTCTCGCGAGCAGTTCTTC. The encoded protein is CASSPLAGGSREQFF.

The chain has TRBV7-9 and TRBJ1-5, with D unclear. The germline gives CDR1 SEHNR, CDR2 FQNEAQ (reference sequence). V shed 1 base and J shed 5 bases, with 12 bases lying between them. The CDR3 totals 15 residues. The CDR3 coding sequence is TGTGCCAGCAGCTTAGGCCCCGGAGGCCATCAGCCCCAGCATTTT. It codes for CASSLGPGGHQPQHF.

The chain employs TRBV20-1 and TRBJ1-3; unclear D gene. V lost 5 bases and J 7 bases, leaving 9 bases between the germline ends. Germline values: CDR1 DFQATT, CDR2 SNEGSKA (reference sequence). This CDR3 has 11 residues. Here the CDR3 reads CSAARRNTIYF. CDR3 sequence (DNA): TGCAGTGCTGCCCGTCGGAACACCATATATTTT.

The genes are TRBV13 and TRBJ2-7; no clear D. CDR1 is PRHDT, CDR2 FYEKMQ, per germline (reference sequence). V dropped 2 bases and J dropped 0 bases, with 14 bases sitting between them. The CDR3 runs to 16 residues. The CDR3 spells CASSLSPLTTSYEQYF. The CDR3 DNA sequence: TGTGCCAGCAGCTTATCCCCCCTGACAACCTCCTACGAGCAGTACTTC.

The chain employs TRBV18 and TRBJ2-5; 8 bases are shared with TRBD2. The V gene end was trimmed by 4 bases and the J gene end by 4 bases; junction bases not matched to a gene: 2. Germline CDR1 reads KGHSH; CDR2 reads LQKENI. This CDR3 contains 13 residues. The CDR3 DNA sequence: TGTGCCAGCTCACTGGGACTAGGAGAGACCCAGTACTTC. Its translation: CASSLGLGETQYF.

The chain carries TRBV3-1 (or the pseudogene TRBV3-2) and TRBJ2-7, with unresolved D. Trimming took 2 bases from V and 2 from J, leaving 10 bases between them. CDR1 is LGHDT, CDR2 YNNKEL, per germline (reference sequence). The CDR3 consists of 14 residues. The CDR3 coding sequence is TGTGCCAGCAGCCAACAGGTAGGAACCTACGAGCAGTACTTC. This sequence encodes CASSQQVGTYEQYF.

This rearrangement joins TRBV28 to TRBJ2-3; 9 nucleotides align to TRBD2. The CDR3 is made up of 18 amino acids. The ends lost 2 bases at V and 2 bases at J; junction bases unmatched: 11. CDR1 is MDHEN and CDR2 is SYDVKM in the germline V gene. CDR3 DNA: TGTGCCAGCAGTTTACCCCTCGGCGGGGGGGACTTCACAGATACGCAGTATTTT. Its translation: CASSLPLGGGDFTDTQYF.

This clone appeared many times. The chain uses TRBV30 and TRBJ1-6; D might be TRBD1 (5 bases). This CDR3 has 16 residues. Germline-derived CDR1 and CDR2 are GTSNPN and SVGIG (reference sequence). V was shortened by 0 bases and J by 4 bases, with 13 bases between the two germline ends. The CDR3 sequence is CAWSVLGQYYNSPLHF. The CDR3 DNA follows: TGTGCCTGGAGTGTACTGGGGCAGTATTATAATTCACCCCTCCACTTT. The entire variable domain, with the rest obtained from reference TRBV30 and TRBJ1-6, is as follows: SQTIHQWPATLVQPVGSPLSLECTVEGTSNPNLYWYRQAAGRGLQLLFYSVGIGQISSEVPQNLSASRPQDRQFILSSKKLLLSDSGFYLCAWSVLGQYYNSPLHFGNGTRLTVT.

The chain recombines TRBV6-5 with TRBJ1-5; D gene unclear. The CDR3 is 14 amino acids. Germline CDR1 MNHEY, CDR2 SVGAGI. Deletions cut 0 bases from V and 2 bases from J, with 5 bases between. The CDR3 DNA sequence: TGTGCCAGCAGTTACTCCCAGGGCAATCAGCCCCAGCATTTT. The encoded protein is CASSYSQGNQPQHF.

This clone came up a few times. The chain joins TRBV7-9 to TRBJ2-1; no firm D call. The germline V and J ends were trimmed by 5 bases and 0 bases, with 5 bases remaining between them. CDR1 and CDR2 from the germline V gene are SEHNR and FQNEAQ (reference sequence). This CDR3 has 13 amino acids. CDR3 region: CASSASSYNEQFF. CDR3 coding DNA: TGTGCCAGCAGCGCGAGCTCCTACAATGAGCAGTTCTTC. Together with reference TRBV7-9 and TRBJ2-1, the CDR3 gives the full variable domain: DTGVSQNPRHKITKRGQNVTFRCDPISEHNRLYWYRQTLGQGPEFLTYFQNEAQLEKSRLLSDRFSAERPKGSFSTLEIQRTEQGDSAMYLCASSASSYNEQFFGPGTRLTVL.

The rearrangement joins TRBV4-2 to TRBJ1-2; 7 bases agree with TRBD1. CDR1 is LGHNA and CDR2 is YNFKEQ in the germline V gene. The CDR3 totals 14 residues. V lost 4 bases, J lost 4 bases, and 6 bases stayed unmatched. The CDR3 nucleotides read TGTGCCAGCAGCCTGCGGGACAGCCCCTATGGCTACACCTTC. Residues: CASSLRDSPYGYTF.

To note about this clone: Other DNA sequences in this specimen translate into the identical CDR3. The chain joins TRBV5-1 to TRBJ2-3; tentative D call: TRBD1 (5 bases). V lost 0 bases and J lost 0, with 5 bases in between. This CDR3 spans 14 amino acids. Germline V CDR1 and CDR2: SGHRS, YFSETQ. The CDR3 DNA reads TGCGCCAGCAGCTTGGACAGGAGCACAGATACGCAGTATTTT. Translation gives CASSLDRSTDTQYF.

This clone was counted between two and nine times. V gene TRBV9 combines with J gene TRBJ1-5; D unclear. CDR1 SGDLS and CDR2 YYNGEE come from the germline V gene. There are 14 residues in the CDR3. V was clipped by 2 bases and J by 5 bases, with 11 bases between them. The CDR3 bases are TGTGCCAGCAGCGTTGTCCCGAGGCATCAGCCCCAGCATTTT. This encodes CASSVVPRHQPQHF.

The genes are TRBV4-1 and TRBJ1-6, with TRBD1 matching over 7 bases. Trimming removed 4 bases from V and 11 bases from J; junction bases left unmatched: 8. The CDR3 contains 14 residues. The germline V gene encodes CDR1 MGHRA and CDR2 YSYEKL. The CDR3 DNA is TGCGCCAGCAGCCCGACAACAGGGGCGCCACCCCTCCACTTT. Amino acids: CASSPTTGAPPLHF.

The chain joins TRBV21-1 to TRBJ2-7; the tabulated D call, TRBD1, remains unverified against the DNA. TRBV21-1 has pseudogene status. This CDR3 is 13 amino acids long. CDR3 coding DNA: TGTGCCAGCGGCCTACGTCACAGGGACGAGCAGTACTTC. This sequence encodes CASGLRHRDEQYF.

This clone was seen once. The chain employs TRBV4-1 and TRBJ2-5; D not resolved. The germline CDR1 and CDR2 sequences are MGHRA and YSYEKL. This CDR3 is 13 amino acids long. V lost 6 bases and J lost 2, with 10 bases in between. This CDR3 is CASRSMIQETQYF. The CDR3 coding sequence is TGCGCCAGCAGATCTATGATACAAGAGACCCAGTACTTC.

The V gene is TRBV9, the J gene TRBJ2-7; D is perhaps TRBD2 (6 bases). The V gene's germline CDR1 is SGDLS and CDR2 YYNGEE. This CDR3 has 14 amino acids. The V and J ends lost 0 bases and 0 bases respectively, with 7 bases between them. The CDR3 DNA follows: TGTGCCAGCAGCGTAGCTAGCGTCTCCTACGAGCAGTACTTC. The encoded protein is CASSVASVSYEQYF.

This chain links TRBV30 with TRBJ1-6; D is ambiguous. The CDR3 is 15 residues long. Trimming took off 2 bases at V and 0 bases at J, with 8 bases between the two ends. From germline, CDR1 is GTSNPN and CDR2 SVGIG (reference sequence). CDR3 protein: CAWSPLSSYNSPLHF. The CDR3 nucleotides read TGTGCCTGGAGTCCCCTGAGCTCCTATAATTCACCCCTCCACTTT. Drawing the rest from reference TRBV30 and TRBJ1-6, the complete variable domain is SQTIHQWPATLVQPVGSPLSLECTVEGTSNPNLYWYRQAAGRGLQLLFYSVGIGQISSEVPQNLSASRPQDRQFILSSKKLLLSDSGFYLCAWSPLSSYNSPLHFGNGTRLTVT.

The chain combines TRBV10-1 with TRBJ2-5; 10 positions agree with TRBD1. CDR1 is WNHNN, CDR2 SYGVQD, per germline (reference sequence). CDR3 length: 16 amino acids. After removal of 0 bases from V and 3 bases from J, the junction contained 4 bases not matched to a gene. CDR3 sequence reads: CASSESVGTGEETQYF. Here the CDR3 DNA reads TGCGCCAGCAGTGAGTCGGTCGGGACAGGGGAAGAGACCCAGTACTTC.

The chain has TRBV19 and TRBJ2-7, with D possibly being TRBD2 (5 bases). Germline V gene lookup returns CDR1 LNHDA and CDR2 SQIVND (reference sequence). V gave up 8 bases and J gave up 2 bases, with 13 bases separating them. The CDR3 runs to 13 residues. The CDR3 loop is CASAPARAYEQYF. Written as DNA, the CDR3 is TGTGCCAGTGCCCCGGCGAGGGCCTACGAGCAGTACTTC.

V and J are TRBV7-9 and TRBJ2-1, with TRBD1 as a possible D gene (6 bases). This CDR3 region has 15 residues. Looked up from germline, CDR1 is SEHNR and CDR2 is FQNEAQ (reference sequence). Trimming took 8 bases from V and 12 from J, leaving 26 bases between them. CDR3 amino acids: CASRDPSNTGQRQFF. The CDR3 coding sequence is TGTGCCAGCCGCGATCCTTCCAATACAGGGCAGAGGCAGTTCTTC. The full variable domain, its missing parts supplied by reference TRBV7-9 and TRBJ2-1, is DTGVSQNPRHKITKRGQNVTFRCDPISEHNRLYWYRQTLGQGPEFLTYFQNEAQLEKSRLLSDRFSAERPKGSFSTLEIQRTEQGDSAMYLCASRDPSNTGQRQFFGPGTRLTVL.

The genes are TRBV4-1 and TRBJ1-2, with a weak D call TRBD1 (5 bases). Per germline, CDR1 MGHRA and CDR2 YSYEKL. The V gene lost 6 bases and the J gene lost 7 bases, with 27 bases spanning the gap. The CDR3 has 17 residues. CDR3: CASSLEVEGADYFGYTF. The CDR3 DNA sequence: TGCGCCAGCAGTCTGGAGGTCGAAGGGGCGGACTATTTTGGCTACACCTTC.

The V gene is TRBV4-1, the J gene TRBJ2-5; 11 bases map to TRBD2. With V trimmed by 6 bases and J by 4 bases, 7 bases remained unmatched. Germline assignment: CDR1 MGHRA and CDR2 YSYEKL. The CDR3 has 15 residues. DNA of the CDR3: TGCGCCAGCAGGACGCTAGCGGGGGGCCCAGAGACCCAGTACTTC. This gives the protein CASRTLAGGPETQYF.

The gene calls are TRBV5-1 and TRBJ2-5; D may be TRBD1 (6 bases). CDR1 and CDR2 from the germline V gene are SGHRS and YFSETQ. CDR3 size: 14 residues. Trimming took 2 bases from V and 2 from J, leaving 10 bases between them. CDR3 amino acids: CASSFRTVQETQYF. The CDR3 DNA reads TGCGCCAGCAGCTTTCGGACAGTTCAAGAGACCCAGTACTTC.

The rearrangement links TRBV5-6 to TRBJ1-1; D remains unclear. This CDR3 is 12 amino acids long. V was clipped by 4 bases and J by 7 bases, with 11 bases between them. Germline V lookup: CDR1 SGHDT, CDR2 YYEEEE. CDR3 sequence: CASSNDAVEAFF. The CDR3 nucleotides are TGTGCCAGCAGCAACGATGCAGTTGAAGCTTTCTTT.

In DNA, the CDR3 is TGTGCCAGCTCTGTCGCGAATGAGCAGTTCTTC. Amino acid sequence: CASSVANEQFF. The rearrangement uses TRBV28 and TRBJ2-1; D gene uncertain. Trimming cost V 8 bases and J 7 bases, with 9 bases left between them. The CDR3 consists of 11 residues. Germline V gives CDR1 MDHEN, CDR2 SYDVKM.

This clone was counted a single time. The CDR3 bases are TGTGCCAGCAGCTCCGACAGCCAAGAGACCCAGTACTTC. This translates into CASSSDSQETQYF. The rearrangement joins TRBV2 to TRBJ2-5, with a tentative D call TRBD1 (5 bases). V was clipped by 6 bases and J by 1 base, with 9 bases between them. The CDR3 totals 13 residues. Germline V CDR1 and CDR2: SNHLY, FYNNEI.

This sequence joins TRBV27 and TRBJ2-3; 7 bases match TRBD2. CDR1 is MNHEY and CDR2 is SMNVEV in the germline V gene (reference sequence). The CDR3 sequence is 15 residues long. V gave up 3 bases and J gave up 2 bases; unmatched junction bases: 5. The CDR3 is CASSFSSGYTDTQYF. DNA for the CDR3: TGTGCCAGCAGTTTTTCTAGCGGATACACAGATACGCAGTATTTT.

The chain links TRBV12-3 or TRBV12-4 to TRBJ2-5, with a weak D call TRBD1 (5 bases). The CDR3 is 13 amino acids. V was trimmed by 8 bases and J by 4 bases, leaving 14 bases between them. This CDR3 is CASRGIGVETQYF. The CDR3 DNA is TGTGCCAGCCGAGGTATAGGGGTAGAGACCCAGTACTTC.